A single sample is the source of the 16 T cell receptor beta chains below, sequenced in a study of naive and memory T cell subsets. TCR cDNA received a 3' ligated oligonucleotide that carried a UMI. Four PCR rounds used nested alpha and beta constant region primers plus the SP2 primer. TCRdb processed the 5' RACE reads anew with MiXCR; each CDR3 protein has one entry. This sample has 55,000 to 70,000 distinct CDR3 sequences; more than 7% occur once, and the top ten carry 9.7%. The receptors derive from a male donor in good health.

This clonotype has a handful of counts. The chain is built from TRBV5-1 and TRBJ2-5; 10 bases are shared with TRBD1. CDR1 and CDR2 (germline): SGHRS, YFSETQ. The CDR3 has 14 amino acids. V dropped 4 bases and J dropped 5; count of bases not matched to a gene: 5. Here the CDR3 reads CASSMTGGGETQYF. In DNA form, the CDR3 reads TGCGCCAGCAGCATGACAGGGGGCGGGGAGACCCAGTACTTC.

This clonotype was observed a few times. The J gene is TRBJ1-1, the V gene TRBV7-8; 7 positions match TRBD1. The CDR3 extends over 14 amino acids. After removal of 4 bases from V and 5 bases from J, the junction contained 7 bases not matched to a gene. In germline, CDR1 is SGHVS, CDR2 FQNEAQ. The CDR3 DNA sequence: TGTGCCAGCAGCTATGGGACAGTAGGAACTGAAGCTTTCTTT. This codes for CASSYGTVGTEAFF. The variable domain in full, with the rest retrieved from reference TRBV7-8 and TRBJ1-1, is GAGVSQSPRYKVAKRGQDVALRCDPISGHVSLFWYQQALGQGPEFLTYFQNEAQLDKSGLPSDRFFAERPEGSVSTLKIQRTQQEDSAVYLCASSYGTVGTEAFFGQGTRLTVV.

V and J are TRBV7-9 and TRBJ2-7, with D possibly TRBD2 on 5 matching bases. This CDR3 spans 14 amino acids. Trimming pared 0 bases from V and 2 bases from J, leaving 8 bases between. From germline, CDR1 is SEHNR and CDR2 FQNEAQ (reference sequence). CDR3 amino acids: CASSLAGETYEQYF. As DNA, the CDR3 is TGTGCCAGCAGCTTAGCTGGGGAGACCTACGAGCAGTACTTC.

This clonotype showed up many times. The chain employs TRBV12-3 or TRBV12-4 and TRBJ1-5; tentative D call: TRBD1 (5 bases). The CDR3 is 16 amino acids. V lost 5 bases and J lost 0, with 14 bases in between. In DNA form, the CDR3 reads TGTGCCAGCAGTACGACGGGGGTGTATAGCAATCAGCCCCAGCATTTT. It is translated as CASSTTGVYSNQPQHF.

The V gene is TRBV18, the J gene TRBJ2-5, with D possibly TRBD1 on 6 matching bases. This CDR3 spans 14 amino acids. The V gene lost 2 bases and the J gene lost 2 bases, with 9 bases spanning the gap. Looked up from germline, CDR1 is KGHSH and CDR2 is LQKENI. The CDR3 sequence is CASSPGTPQETQYF. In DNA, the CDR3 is TGTGCCAGCTCACCAGGGACACCACAAGAGACCCAGTACTTC.

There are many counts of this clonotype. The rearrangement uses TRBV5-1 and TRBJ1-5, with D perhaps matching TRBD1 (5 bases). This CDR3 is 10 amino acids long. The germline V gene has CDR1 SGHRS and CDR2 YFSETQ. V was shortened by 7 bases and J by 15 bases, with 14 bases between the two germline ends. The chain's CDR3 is CASLPLQGHF. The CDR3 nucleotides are TGCGCCAGCTTACCCCTTCAGGGGCATTTT. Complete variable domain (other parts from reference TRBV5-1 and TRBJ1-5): KAGVTQTPRYLIKTRGQQVTLSCSPISGHRSVSWYQQTPGQGLQFLFEYFSETQRNKGNFPGRFSGRQFSNSRSEMNVSTLELGDSALYLCASLPLQGHFGDGTRLSIL.

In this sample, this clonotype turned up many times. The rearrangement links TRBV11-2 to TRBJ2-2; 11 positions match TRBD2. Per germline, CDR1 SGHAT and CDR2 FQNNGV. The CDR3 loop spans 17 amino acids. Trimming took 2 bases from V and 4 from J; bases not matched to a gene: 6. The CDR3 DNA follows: TGTGCCAGCAGCTTATTTAGCGGGGGGGCCGTCACCGGGGAGCTGTTTTTT. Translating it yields CASSLFSGGAVTGELFF.

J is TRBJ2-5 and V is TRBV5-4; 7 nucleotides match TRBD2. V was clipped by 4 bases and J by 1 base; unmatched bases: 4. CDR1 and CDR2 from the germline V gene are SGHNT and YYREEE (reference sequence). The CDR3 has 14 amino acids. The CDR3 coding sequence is TGTGCCAGCAGCGTACTAGCGAGCCAAGAGACCCAGTACTTC. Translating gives CASSVLASQETQYF. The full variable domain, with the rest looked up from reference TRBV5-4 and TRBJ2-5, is ETGVTQSPTHLIKTRGQQVTLRCSSQSGHNTVSWYQQALGQGPQFIFQYYREEENGRGNFPPRFSGLQFPNYSSELNVNALELDDSALYLCASSVLASQETQYFGPGTRLLVL.

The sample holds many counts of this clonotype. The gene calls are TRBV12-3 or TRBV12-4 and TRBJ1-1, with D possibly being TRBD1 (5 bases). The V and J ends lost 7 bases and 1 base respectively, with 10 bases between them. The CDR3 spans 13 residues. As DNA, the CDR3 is TGTGCCAGCACCCCGACAGAGAACACTGAAGCTTTCTTT. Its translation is CASTPTENTEAFF.

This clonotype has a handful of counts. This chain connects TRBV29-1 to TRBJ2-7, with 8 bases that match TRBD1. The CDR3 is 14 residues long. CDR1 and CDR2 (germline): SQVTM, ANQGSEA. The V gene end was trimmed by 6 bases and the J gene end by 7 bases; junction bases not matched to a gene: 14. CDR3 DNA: TGCAGCGTGCGACTTGGACAGGGAGTTGGAGAGCAGTACTTC. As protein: CSVRLGQGVGEQYF.

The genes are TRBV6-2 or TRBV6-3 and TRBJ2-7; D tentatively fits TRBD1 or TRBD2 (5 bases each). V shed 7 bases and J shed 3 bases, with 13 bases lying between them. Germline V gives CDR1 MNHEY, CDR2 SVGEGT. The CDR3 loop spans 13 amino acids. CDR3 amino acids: CASTQGPVYEQYF. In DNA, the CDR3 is TGTGCCAGCACCCAGGGACCTGTCTACGAGCAGTACTTC.

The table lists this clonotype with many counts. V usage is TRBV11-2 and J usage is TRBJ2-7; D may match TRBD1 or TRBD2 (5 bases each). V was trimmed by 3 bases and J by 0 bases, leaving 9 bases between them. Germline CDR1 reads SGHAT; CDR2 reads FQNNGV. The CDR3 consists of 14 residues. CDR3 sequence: CASSFGTASYEQYF. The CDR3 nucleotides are TGTGCCAGCAGCTTCGGGACGGCCTCCTACGAGCAGTACTTC.

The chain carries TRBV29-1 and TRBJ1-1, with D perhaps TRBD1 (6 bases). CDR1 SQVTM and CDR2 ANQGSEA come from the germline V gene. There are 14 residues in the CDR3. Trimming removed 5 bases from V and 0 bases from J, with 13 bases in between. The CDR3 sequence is CSVSWTDLNTEAFF. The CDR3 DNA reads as TGCAGCGTTTCCTGGACAGATTTGAACACTGAAGCTTTCTTT.

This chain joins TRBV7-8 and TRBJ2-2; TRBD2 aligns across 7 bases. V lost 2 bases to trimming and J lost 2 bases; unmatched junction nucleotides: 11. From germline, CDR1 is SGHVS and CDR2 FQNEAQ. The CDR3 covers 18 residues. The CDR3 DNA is TGTGCCAGCAGCTTATTGCCCGGAGTAGCGGGTAACACCGGGGAGCTGTTTTTT. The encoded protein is CASSLLPGVAGNTGELFF.

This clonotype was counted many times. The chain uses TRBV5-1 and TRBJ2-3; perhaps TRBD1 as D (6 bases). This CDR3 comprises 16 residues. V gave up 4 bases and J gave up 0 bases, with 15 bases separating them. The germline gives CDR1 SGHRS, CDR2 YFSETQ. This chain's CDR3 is CASSPRGSGSTDTQYF. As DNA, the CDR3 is TGCGCCAGCAGCCCCAGGGGTTCGGGTAGCACAGATACGCAGTATTTT.

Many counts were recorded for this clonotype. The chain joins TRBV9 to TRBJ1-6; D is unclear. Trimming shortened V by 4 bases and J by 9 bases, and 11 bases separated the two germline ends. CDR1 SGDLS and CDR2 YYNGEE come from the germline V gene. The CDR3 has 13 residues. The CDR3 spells CASSLTEVSPLHF. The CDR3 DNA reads TGTGCCAGCAGCCTCACGGAGGTTTCACCCCTCCACTTT. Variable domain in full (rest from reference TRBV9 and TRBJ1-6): DSGVTQTPKHLITATGQRVTLRCSPRSGDLSVYWYQQSLDQGLQFLIQYYNGEERAKGNILERFSAQQFPDLHSELNLSSLELGDSALYFCASSLTEVSPLHFGNGTRLTVT.